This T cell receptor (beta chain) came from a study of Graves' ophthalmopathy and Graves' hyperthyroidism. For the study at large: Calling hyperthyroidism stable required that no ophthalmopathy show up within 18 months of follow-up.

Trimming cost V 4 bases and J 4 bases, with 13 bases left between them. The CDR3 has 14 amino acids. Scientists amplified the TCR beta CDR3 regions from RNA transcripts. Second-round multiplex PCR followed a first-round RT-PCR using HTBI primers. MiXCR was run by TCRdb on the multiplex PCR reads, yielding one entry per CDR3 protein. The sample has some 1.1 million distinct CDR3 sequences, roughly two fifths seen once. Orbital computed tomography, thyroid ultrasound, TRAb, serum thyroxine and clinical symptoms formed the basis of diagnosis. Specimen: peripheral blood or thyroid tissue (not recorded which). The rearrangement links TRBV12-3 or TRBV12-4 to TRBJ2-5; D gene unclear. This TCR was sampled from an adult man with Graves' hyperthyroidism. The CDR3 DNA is TGTGCCAGCAGTTATCGGCTGGGTGGAGAGACCCAGTACTTC. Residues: CASSYRLGGETQYF.